The clone carrying this TCR beta chain was counted between two and nine times. Its specificity is not known. This specimen comes from a study of identical twins. TCRdb used MiXCR to reprocess the 5' RACE reads, holding one entry per CDR3 protein. The table records roughly 690,000 distinct CDR3 sequences, 21% of them present only once. V lost 3 bases and J 6 bases, leaving 10 bases between the germline ends. Germline CDR1 is SEHNR and CDR2 is FQNEAQ (reference sequence). CDR3 length: 13 residues. General study results and limits: Sequences that were out-of-frame, alpha and twin-shared displayed an excess of low generation probability.

The data also belong to a second study, concerning T cells expressing NK-cell markers. That work states: These clonotypes also led the CD3+CD56-NKG2C+ fraction in a handful of donors.

V usage is TRBV7-9 and J usage is TRBJ2-3; a possible D gene is TRBD2 (5 bases). Material for sequencing was PBMCs. The TCR was taken from a young woman in good health. The CDR3 reads CASSFGERDTQYF. CDR3 nucleotides: TGTGCCAGCAGCTTTGGGGAGAGGGATACGCAGTATTTT. Full variable domain (remainder filled in from reference TRBV7-9 and TRBJ2-3): DTGVSQNPRHKITKRGQNVTFRCDPISEHNRLYWYRQTLGQGPEFLTYFQNEAQLEKSRLLSDRFSAERPKGSFSTLEIQRTEQGDSAMYLCASSFGERDTQYFGPGTRLTVL.